A single sample is the source of the 20 T cell receptor beta chains below, sequenced in a study of T cells in Graves' hyperthyroidism and ophthalmopathy. The TCR beta CDR3 regions underwent amplification using RNA transcripts as the source. HTBI primers were used for first-round RT-PCR of the TCR CDR3. In TCRdb, the multiplex PCR reads were re-called with MiXCR into one record per CDR3 protein. The sample shows roughly 500,000 distinct CDR3 sequences, around 13% of them seen only once. The sequencing sample was made of blood. These receptors originate from a woman aged 25 to 39 with Graves' hyperthyroidism that later progressed to Graves' ophthalmopathy.

V usage is TRBV5-6 and J usage is TRBJ1-5; possible D gene TRBD1, 5 bases. Germline V gives CDR1 SGHDT, CDR2 YYEEEE. V shed 0 bases and J shed 8 bases, with 18 bases lying between them. The CDR3 runs 16 residues. CDR3 protein: CASSLASLWGGEPQHF. For the CDR3, the DNA is TGTGCCAGCAGCTTGGCATCTCTTTGGGGCGGGGAGCCCCAGCATTTT.

This clonotype was observed at least ten times. V usage is TRBV30 and J usage is TRBJ2-1; 8 bases line up with TRBD1. Germline V lookup: CDR1 GTSNPN, CDR2 SVGIG (reference sequence). V lost 3 bases and J lost 4; bases outside the gene matches: 5. The CDR3 is 14 amino acids. CDR3 sequence reads: CAWRYGTGYNEQFF. CDR3 nucleotide sequence: TGTGCCTGGAGATACGGGACAGGATACAATGAGCAGTTCTTC.

This chain connects TRBV20-1 to TRBJ2-1; tentatively, D is TRBD2 (6 bases). There are 17 residues in the CDR3. Trimming took 6 bases from V and 8 from J, leaving 29 bases between them. Looked up from germline, CDR1 is DFQATT and CDR2 is SNEGSKA (reference sequence). The CDR3 loop reads CSAPGRLRAPGSDEQFF. The CDR3 DNA is TGCAGTGCCCCGGGGAGGTTGCGGGCCCCAGGGAGTGATGAGCAGTTCTTC.

This clonotype was found many times. The rearrangement joins TRBV28 to TRBJ2-1; TRBD2 aligns across 15 bases. Germline-derived CDR1 and CDR2 are MDHEN and SYDVKM. V shed 5 bases, J shed 9 bases, and the junction held 5 bases outside the gene matches. The CDR3 has 15 amino acids. CDR3 protein: CASSPRTSGRVEQFF. The CDR3 nucleotides are TGTGCCAGCAGTCCCAGGACTAGCGGGAGGGTTGAGCAGTTCTTC.

This clonotype was recorded a few times. This chain joins TRBV5-1 and TRBJ1-2; D remains unclear. The CDR3 consists of 16 residues. The germline CDR1 and CDR2 sequences are SGHRS and YFSETQ. The V and J ends lost 7 bases and 7 bases respectively, with 26 bases between them. CDR3 DNA: TGCGCCAGCCAGCTTGGAAGGCCGTGGGAGGAGCCTGGCTACACCTTC. Amino acid sequence: CASQLGRPWEEPGYTF.

The chain uses TRBV19 and TRBJ1-6; TRBD1 might be the D (5 bases). The V end lost 3 bases, the J end lost 6 bases, and 15 bases lay between the germline ends. In germline, CDR1 is LNHDA, CDR2 SQIVND (reference sequence). CDR3 length equals 16 residues. In nucleotides, the CDR3 is TGTGCCAGTAGTATTGACATTTGGGACGCTAATTCACCCCTCCACTTT. This sequence encodes CASSIDIWDANSPLHF.

Ten or more counts support this clonotype. V is TRBV28 and J is TRBJ1-2, with a tentative D call TRBD1 (5 bases). This CDR3 has 13 amino acids. Germline-derived CDR1 and CDR2 are MDHEN and SYDVKM. Trimming took 3 bases from V and 8 from J, leaving 13 bases between them. CDR3 protein: CASSFSGGRGYTF. The CDR3, as DNA: TGTGCCAGCAGTTTCAGCGGGGGTAGGGGCTACACCTTC.

V is TRBV20-1 and J is TRBJ2-6; D is perhaps TRBD2 (5 bases). Germline CDR1 reads DFQATT; CDR2 reads SNEGSKA (reference sequence). This CDR3 has 15 amino acids. Between the trimmed V and J ends, which lost 3 bases and 0 bases, there was a span of 9 bases. The CDR3 loop reads CSASHGLSGANVLTF. CDR3 nucleotide sequence: TGCAGTGCTAGCCACGGACTCTCTGGGGCCAACGTCCTGACTTTC.

This clonotype was counted many times. CDR3 sequence: CASSFKLYNEQFF. Written as DNA, the CDR3 is TGTGCCAGCAGTTTTAAACTTTACAATGAGCAGTTCTTC. This sequence joins TRBV27 and TRBJ2-1; D unresolved. The CDR3 is made up of 13 amino acids. Germline CDR1 MNHEY, CDR2 SMNVEV (reference sequence). Trimming pared 3 bases from V and 4 bases from J, leaving 7 bases between.

This chain uses TRBV12-3 or TRBV12-4 with TRBJ1-3; D is uncertain. The CDR3 sequence is 14 residues long. Between the trimmed V and J ends, which lost 3 bases and 4 bases, there was a span of 10 bases. In DNA form, the CDR3 reads TGTGCCAGCAGTTTCGGTTTAGTAGGAAACACCATATATTTT. This encodes CASSFGLVGNTIYF.

This clonotype has ten or more counts. The chain combines TRBV7-8 with TRBJ2-4; D not resolved. There are 14 residues in the CDR3. Germline V gives CDR1 SGHVS, CDR2 FQNEAQ. V lost 1 base, J lost 8 bases, and 12 bases lay in between. Here the CDR3 DNA reads TGTGCCAGCAGCTTAGATTTGGTCAGTGACATTCAGTACTTC. This translates into CASSLDLVSDIQYF. Complete variable domain (other parts from reference TRBV7-8 and TRBJ2-4): GAGVSQSPRYKVAKRGQDVALRCDPISGHVSLFWYQQALGQGPEFLTYFQNEAQLDKSGLPSDRFFAERPEGSVSTLKIQRTQQEDSAVYLCASSLDLVSDIQYFGAGTRLSVL.

This clonotype was seen repeatedly, ten times or more. V usage is TRBV27 and J usage is TRBJ2-5; D unclear. Trimming shortened V by 3 bases and J by 1 base, and 9 bases separated the two germline ends. Looked up from germline, CDR1 is MNHEY and CDR2 is SMNVEV (reference sequence). This CDR3 comprises 14 residues. In nucleotides, the CDR3 is TGTGCCAGCAGTTTTATAGGGCCCCAAGAGACCCAGTACTTC. Protein: CASSFIGPQETQYF.

This clonotype was counted at least ten times. The rearrangement links TRBV5-1 to TRBJ2-5, with D perhaps TRBD2 (5 bases). V was trimmed by 0 bases and J by 7 bases, leaving 13 bases between them. This CDR3 contains 14 residues. Germline V lookup: CDR1 SGHRS, CDR2 YFSETQ. CDR3 coding DNA: TGCGCCAGCAGCTTGGAAGATTTTGGAGGGACCCAGTACTTC. Protein: CASSLEDFGGTQYF.

This clonotype has at least ten counts. A junction end diverges from the germline sequence, so it may reflect a read error. This chain joins TRBV28 and TRBJ1-6; possibly TRBD1 for D (5 bases). CDR3 length: 15 amino acids. Germline V CDR1 and CDR2: MDHEN, SYDVKM. CDR3 protein: CTSRRGGWWDSPLHF. The CDR3 nucleotides are TGTACCAGCAGGCGTGGGGGGTGGTGGGATTCACCCCTCCACTTT.

This clonotype has at least ten counts. The rearrangement joins TRBV30 to TRBJ1-2; D not resolved. The CDR3 length is 12 residues. The V gene's germline CDR1 is GTSNPN and CDR2 SVGIG (reference sequence). V dropped 4 bases and J dropped 4 bases, with 10 bases sitting between them. The CDR3 region is CAWTPQTYGYTF. Here the CDR3 DNA reads TGTGCCTGGACTCCCCAGACCTATGGCTACACCTTC.

This clonotype has ten or more counts. The chain uses TRBV24-1 and TRBJ2-4, with D possibly TRBD1 on 6 matching bases. The CDR3 consists of 12 residues. V shed 3 bases and J shed 9 bases, with 8 bases lying between them. Looked up from germline, CDR1 is KGHDR and CDR2 is SFDVKD. CDR3 region: CATSDEGGIQYF. The CDR3 DNA sequence: TGTGCCACCAGTGATGAAGGGGGCATTCAGTACTTC.

This clonotype was observed a handful of times. The chain links TRBV19 to TRBJ1-4, with 8 bases lining up with TRBD1. This CDR3 is 16 amino acids long. Germline CDR1 is LNHDA and CDR2 is SQIVND (reference sequence). Losses at the gene ends were 6 bases for V and 7 bases for J; bases not matched to a gene: 13. DNA for the CDR3: TGTGCCAGTAGGCTGGGACAGGCCAAAACAGGTGAAAAACTGTTTTTT. Protein product: CASRLGQAKTGEKLFF.

This clonotype was counted only a few times. The chain joins TRBV4-1 to TRBJ2-5; no firm D call. The CDR3 runs to 16 residues. Trimming removed 4 bases from V and 0 bases from J, with 15 bases in between. Germline loops: CDR1 MGHRA, CDR2 YSYEKL. The CDR3 loop is CASSRDESEHQETQYF. The CDR3 coding sequence is TGCGCCAGCAGCCGAGATGAATCGGAGCACCAAGAGACCCAGTACTTC.

The gene calls are TRBV13 and TRBJ1-4, with D possibly being TRBD1 (5 bases). Trimming cost V 2 bases and J 8 bases, with 15 bases left between them. The CDR3 contains 15 residues. Germline V lookup: CDR1 PRHDT, CDR2 FYEKMQ (reference sequence). CDR3: CASSLLARVGEKLFF. As DNA, the CDR3 is TGTGCCAGCAGCTTACTCGCCAGGGTTGGAGAAAAACTGTTTTTT.

The sample holds many counts of this clonotype. This chain links TRBV5-1 with TRBJ1-4; 10 bases match TRBD1. The CDR3 totals 14 residues. Germline CDR1 SGHRS, CDR2 YFSETQ. V gave up 4 bases and J gave up 8 bases; unmatched junction bases: 5. This CDR3 reads CASSQGQGREKLFF. In nucleotides, the CDR3 is TGCGCCAGCAGCCAGGGACAGGGGCGAGAAAAACTGTTTTTT.